At least ten counts were recorded for the clone carrying this TCR beta chain. The library was built from around 380 ng RNA with molecular barcoded adaptors for alpha/delta and beta/gamma chains. TCRdb recomputed calls from the reads with MiXCR, one row per CDR3 protein. The sample carries 50,000 to 65,000 distinct CDR3 sequences, around 21% recorded once. Per the germline V gene, CDR1 is MDHEN and CDR2 is SYDVKM. The V gene lost 5 bases and the J gene lost 0 bases, with 5 bases spanning the gap. The CDR3 spans 12 residues. This specimen comes from a study of read filtering for tumor transcriptome and immune sequencing.

Sequencing was done on a sample of a population of CD138-negative cells sorted from bone marrow. The chain joins TRBV28 to TRBJ2-7, with D unresolved. The sequence was obtained from a donor aged 40 or over with multiple myeloma. CDR3 in DNA: TGTGCCAGCAGTGGATCCTCCTACGAGCAGTACTTC. Protein: CASSGSSYEQYF.